This T cell receptor beta chain originates from a study of blood T cell repertoires in COVID-19. In the study overall: The United States, Italy and Spain supplied acute and convalescent COVID-19 samples.

There are a few counts of this clone. The protocol was immunoSEQ multiplex PCR, while the TCRdb copy is restricted to in-frame clones and leaves out a portion. The sample has 84,000 or so clones; roughly 80% are singletons. Sample: peripheral blood. The source of this sequence is a woman aged 80 or over with acute or convalescent COVID-19.

The CDR3 here is CASSPRDSSTGELFF. The DNA for the CDR3 is TGTGCCAGTAGTCCCCGGGACTCATCCACCGGGGAGCTGTTTTTT. The gene calls are TRBV19 and TRBJ2-2; the D gene is possibly TRBD2 (6 bases). The ends were cut back, 5 bases at V and 4 bases at J, with 14 bases in the middle. This CDR3 comprises 15 residues. Germline V lookup: CDR1 LNHDA, CDR2 SQIVND (reference sequence).